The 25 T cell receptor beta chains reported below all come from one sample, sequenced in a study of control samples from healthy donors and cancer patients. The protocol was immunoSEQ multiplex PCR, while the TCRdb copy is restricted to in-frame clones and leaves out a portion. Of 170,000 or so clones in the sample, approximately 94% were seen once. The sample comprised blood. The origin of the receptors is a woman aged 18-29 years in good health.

The DNA of the CDR3 is TGCGCCAGCAGCCCCCGTGGGGGAGAGGAGACCCAGTACTTC. Protein product: CASSPRGGEETQYF. The chain employs TRBV5-1 and TRBJ2-5; possibly TRBD1 or TRBD2 for D (5 bases each). From germline, CDR1 is SGHRS and CDR2 YFSETQ. V was shortened by 4 bases and J by 5 bases, with 15 bases between the two germline ends. This CDR3 region has 14 residues.

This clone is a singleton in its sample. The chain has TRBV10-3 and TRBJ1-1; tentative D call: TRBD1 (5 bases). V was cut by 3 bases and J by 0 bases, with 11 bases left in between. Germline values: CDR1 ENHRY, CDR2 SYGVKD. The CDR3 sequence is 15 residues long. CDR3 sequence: CAISETPGLNTEAFF. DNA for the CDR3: TGTGCCATCAGTGAAACCCCGGGACTGAACACTGAAGCTTTCTTT.

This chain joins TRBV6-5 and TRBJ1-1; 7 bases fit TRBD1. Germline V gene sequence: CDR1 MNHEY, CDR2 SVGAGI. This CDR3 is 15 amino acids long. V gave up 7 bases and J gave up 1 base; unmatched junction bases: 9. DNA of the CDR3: TGTGCCAGCACCGAACAGGGGAGTCGGAACACTGAAGCTTTCTTT. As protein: CASTEQGSRNTEAFF.

CDR3 nucleotides: TGTGCCAGCAGCCAAGGGGGACTAGCGGGGAGGGAGACCCAGTACTTC. It encodes CASSQGGLAGRETQYF. The chain couples TRBV3-1 (or the pseudogene TRBV3-2) to TRBJ2-5; 13 bases map to TRBD2. Trimming took 1 base from V and 5 from J; bases not matched to a gene: 4. The CDR3 runs to 16 residues. CDR1 LGHDT and CDR2 YNNKEL come from the germline V gene (reference sequence).

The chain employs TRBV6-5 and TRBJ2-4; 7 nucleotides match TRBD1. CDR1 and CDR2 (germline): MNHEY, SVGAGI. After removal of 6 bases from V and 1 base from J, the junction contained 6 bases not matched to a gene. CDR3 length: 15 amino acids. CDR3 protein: CASRGGQAAKNIQYF. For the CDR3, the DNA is TGTGCCAGCAGGGGCGGACAGGCGGCCAAAAACATTCAGTACTTC.

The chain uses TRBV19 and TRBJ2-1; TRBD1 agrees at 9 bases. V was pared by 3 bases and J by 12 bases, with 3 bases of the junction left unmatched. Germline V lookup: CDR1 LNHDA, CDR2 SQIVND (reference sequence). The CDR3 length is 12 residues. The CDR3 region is CASSIAGQGQFF. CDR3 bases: TGTGCCAGTAGTATTGCGGGACAGGGGCAGTTCTTC.

CDR3 DNA sequence: TGTGCCAGTAGCCCCCCCGGAAACACCATATATTTT. Amino acid sequence: CASSPPGNTIYF. The chain carries TRBV19 and TRBJ1-3; D uncertain. This CDR3 is 12 amino acids long. V dropped 6 bases and J dropped 4 bases, with 7 bases sitting between them. Germline V lookup: CDR1 LNHDA, CDR2 SQIVND (reference sequence).

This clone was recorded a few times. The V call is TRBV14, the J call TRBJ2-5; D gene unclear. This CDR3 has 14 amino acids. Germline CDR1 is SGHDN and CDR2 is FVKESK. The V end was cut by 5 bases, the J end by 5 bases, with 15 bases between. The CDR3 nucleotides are TGTGCCAGCAGCAAACCCATTATCGCGGAGACCCAGTACTTC. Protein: CASSKPIIAETQYF.

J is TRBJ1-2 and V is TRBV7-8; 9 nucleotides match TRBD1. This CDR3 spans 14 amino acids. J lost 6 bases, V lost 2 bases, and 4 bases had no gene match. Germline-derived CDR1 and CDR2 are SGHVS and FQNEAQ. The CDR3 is CASSLNRGRDGYTF. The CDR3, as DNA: TGTGCCAGCAGCTTAAACAGGGGGCGAGATGGCTACACCTTC.

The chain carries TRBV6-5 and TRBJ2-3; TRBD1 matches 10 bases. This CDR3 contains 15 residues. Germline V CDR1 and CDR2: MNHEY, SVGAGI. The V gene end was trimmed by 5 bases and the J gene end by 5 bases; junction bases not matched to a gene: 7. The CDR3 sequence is CASSTYGTGVDTQYF. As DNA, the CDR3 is TGTGCCAGCAGTACCTACGGGACAGGGGTAGATACGCAGTATTTT.

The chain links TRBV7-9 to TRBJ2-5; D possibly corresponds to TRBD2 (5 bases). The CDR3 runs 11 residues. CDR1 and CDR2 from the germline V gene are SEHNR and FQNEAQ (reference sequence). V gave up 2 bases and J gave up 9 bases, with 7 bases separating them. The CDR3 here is CASSLKRAQYF. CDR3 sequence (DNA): TGTGCCAGCAGCTTAAAGAGGGCCCAGTACTTC. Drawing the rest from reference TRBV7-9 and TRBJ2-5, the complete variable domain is DTGVSQNPRHKITKRGQNVTFRCDPISEHNRLYWYRQTLGQGPEFLTYFQNEAQLEKSRLLSDRFSAERPKGSFSTLEIQRTEQGDSAMYLCASSLKRAQYFGPGTRLLVL.

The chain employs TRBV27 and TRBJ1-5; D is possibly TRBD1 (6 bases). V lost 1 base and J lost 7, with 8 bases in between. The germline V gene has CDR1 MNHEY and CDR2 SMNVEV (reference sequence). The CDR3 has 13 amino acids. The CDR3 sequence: CASSLWGAQPQHF. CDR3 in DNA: TGTGCCAGCAGTTTATGGGGGGCACAGCCCCAGCATTTT.

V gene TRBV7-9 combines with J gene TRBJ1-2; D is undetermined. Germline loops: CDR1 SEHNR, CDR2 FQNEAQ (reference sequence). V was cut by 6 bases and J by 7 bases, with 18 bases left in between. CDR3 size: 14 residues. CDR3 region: CASSPDRQYPGYTF. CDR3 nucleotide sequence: TGTGCCAGCAGTCCGGACCGTCAATACCCTGGCTACACCTTC.

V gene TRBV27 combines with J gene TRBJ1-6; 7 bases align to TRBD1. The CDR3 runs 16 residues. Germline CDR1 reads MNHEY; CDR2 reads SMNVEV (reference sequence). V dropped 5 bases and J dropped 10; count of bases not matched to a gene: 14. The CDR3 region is CASSLPRQGQESPLHF. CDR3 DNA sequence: TGTGCCAGCAGTCTCCCCCGACAGGGTCAAGAATCACCCCTCCACTTT.

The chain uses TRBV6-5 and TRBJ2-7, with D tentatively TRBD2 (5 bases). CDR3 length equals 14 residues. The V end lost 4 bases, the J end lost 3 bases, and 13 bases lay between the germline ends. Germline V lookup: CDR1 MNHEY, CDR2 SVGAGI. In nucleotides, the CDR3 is TGTGCCAGCAGTTTTAGGCCCACTAGCTACGAGCAGTACTTC. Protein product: CASSFRPTSYEQYF.

The CDR3 DNA follows: TGTGCCAGCAGCTTAATAGGGACTTCAGATACGCAGTATTTT. Translation gives CASSLIGTSDTQYF. The V call is TRBV7-3, the J call TRBJ2-3; tentatively, D is TRBD2 (6 bases). Germline V gene data show CDR1 as SGHTA and CDR2 as FQGTGA. This CDR3 region has 14 residues. The V end lost 1 base, the J end lost 4 bases, and 9 bases lay between the germline ends.

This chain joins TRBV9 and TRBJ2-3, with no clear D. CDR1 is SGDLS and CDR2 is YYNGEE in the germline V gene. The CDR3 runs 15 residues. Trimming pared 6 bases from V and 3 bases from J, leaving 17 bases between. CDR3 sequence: CASNPFSQTTDTQYF. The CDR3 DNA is TGTGCCAGCAACCCCTTTAGCCAAACTACAGATACGCAGTATTTT.

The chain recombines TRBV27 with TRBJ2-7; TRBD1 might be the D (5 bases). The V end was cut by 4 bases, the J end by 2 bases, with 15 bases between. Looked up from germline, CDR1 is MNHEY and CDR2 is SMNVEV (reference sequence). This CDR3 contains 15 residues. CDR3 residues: CASSSQGTPPYEQYF. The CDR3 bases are TGTGCCAGCAGTTCCCAGGGAACTCCCCCCTACGAGCAGTACTTC.

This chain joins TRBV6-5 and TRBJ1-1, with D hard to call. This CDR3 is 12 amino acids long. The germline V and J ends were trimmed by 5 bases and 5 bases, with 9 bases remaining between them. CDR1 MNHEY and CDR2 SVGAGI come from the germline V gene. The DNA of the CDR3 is TGTGCCAGCAGTCGCCTGGGGACTGAAGCTTTCTTT. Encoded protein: CASSRLGTEAFF.

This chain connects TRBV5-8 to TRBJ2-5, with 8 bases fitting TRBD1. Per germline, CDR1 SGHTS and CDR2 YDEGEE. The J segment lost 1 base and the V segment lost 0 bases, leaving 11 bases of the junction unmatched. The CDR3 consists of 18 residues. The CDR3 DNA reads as TGTGCCAGCAGCTTGGGTGAGAGGACAGGGCTGAGCCAAGAGACCCAGTACTTC. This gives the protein CASSLGERTGLSQETQYF.

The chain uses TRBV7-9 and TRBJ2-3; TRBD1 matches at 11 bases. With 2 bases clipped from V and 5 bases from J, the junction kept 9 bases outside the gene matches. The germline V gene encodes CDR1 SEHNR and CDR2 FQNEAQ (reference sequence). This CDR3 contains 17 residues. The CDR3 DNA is TGTGCCAGCAGCTTAAGAGAGGACAGGGGGCAGAGAGATACGCAGTATTTT. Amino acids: CASSLREDRGQRDTQYF.

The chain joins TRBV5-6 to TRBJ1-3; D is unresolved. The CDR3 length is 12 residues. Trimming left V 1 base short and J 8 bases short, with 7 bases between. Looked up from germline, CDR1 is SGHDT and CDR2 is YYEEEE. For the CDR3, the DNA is TGTGCCAGCAGCTTGAATGTAGACACCATATATTTT. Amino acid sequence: CASSLNVDTIYF.

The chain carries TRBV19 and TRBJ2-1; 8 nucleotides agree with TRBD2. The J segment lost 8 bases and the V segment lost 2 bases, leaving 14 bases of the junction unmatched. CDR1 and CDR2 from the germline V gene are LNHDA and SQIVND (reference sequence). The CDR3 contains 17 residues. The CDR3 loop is CASSINGPGLVVDEQFF. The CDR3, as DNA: TGTGCCAGTAGTATAAACGGCCCGGGACTAGTTGTCGATGAGCAGTTCTTC.

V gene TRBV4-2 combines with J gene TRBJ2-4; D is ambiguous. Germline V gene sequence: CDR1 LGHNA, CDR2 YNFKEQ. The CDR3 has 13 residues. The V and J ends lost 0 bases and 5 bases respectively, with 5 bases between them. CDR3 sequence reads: CASSQDIQNIQYF. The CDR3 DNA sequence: TGTGCCAGCAGCCAAGATATCCAAAACATTCAGTACTTC.

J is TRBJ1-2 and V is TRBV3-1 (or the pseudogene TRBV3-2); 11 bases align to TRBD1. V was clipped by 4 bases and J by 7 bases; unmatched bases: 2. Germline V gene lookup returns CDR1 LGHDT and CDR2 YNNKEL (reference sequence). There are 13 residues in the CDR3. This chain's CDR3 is CASSLGTGGGYTF. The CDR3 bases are TGTGCCAGCAGCCTGGGGACAGGGGGTGGCTACACCTTC.